This paragraph reports one TCR beta chain. This entry is derived from a study of blood T cell repertoires in COVID-19. Study details: Collection of acute and convalescent COVID-19 samples took place in the United States, Italy and Spain.

As handled by the study authors: Amplified reference gene primers provided the basis for estimating nucleated cell counts. Method: immunoSEQ multiplex PCR; TCRdb's copy keeps in-frame clones and lacks some. V and J calls and clone size are those listed in that table; D and trimming were worked out from the DNA. The sample comprises 410,000 or so clones, approximately 89% of which are singletons, and around 1.5% rests with the top ten. Material for sequencing was peripheral blood. This sequence originates from a woman aged 40-49 years with COVID-19, enrolled during active disease.

DNA of the CDR3: TGTGCCACTGGGACAGCTCCCGGGGACTATGGCTACACCTTC. Protein sequence: CATGTAPGDYGYTF. The chain is built from TRBV10-3 and TRBJ1-2; 7 positions match TRBD1. J gave up 3 bases and V 10 bases, and 11 bases lay outside the gene matches. The CDR3 is 14 residues long. Germline CDR1 is ENHRY and CDR2 is SYGVKD.